Included here is one TCR beta chain sequence, with context. Its antigen remains undetermined. No much larger clone is present one base from it, and per-base qualities are unavailable. These data originate in a study of cytomegalovirus exposure and HLA in healthy donors (TCRdb year 2017). About the investigation overall: An earlier analysis of some 550 of the donors reported roughly 270 Gb of sequence data and 117 million unique TCR beta sequences from about 180 million T cells. An early release covering approximately 600 HLA-typed donors comprised about 300 gigabases of sequencing data and approximately 85 million unique TCR sequences. Of the roughly 410 genotyped donors, roughly 80% were placed in the genetic ancestry cluster associated with self-reported Caucasian donors. The study was designed to test whether signatures of past pathogen exposure could be identified by cataloging public T cell receptors. The study used immunosequencing to profile the T cell repertoires of 600 to 850 subjects and linked those repertoires to cytomegalovirus serostatus. In addition to the first cohort of hundreds of subjects, a separate validation cohort of under 150 different subjects was used. The study combined high-throughput TCR immunosequencing, statistical association of individual TCRs with disease status, and machine learning to predict cytomegalovirus infection status. In a later analysis, previously published TCR beta repertoires from 600 to 850 donors were re-analyzed and high-resolution HLA genotyping was added so that TCR occurrence patterns could be studied. In the later analysis, no new phenotypic data were used to find candidate immune exposures; instead, reliance was placed on TCR beta sequences and their occurrence across donors. An earlier analysis of around 580 of the donors used high-throughput TCR beta sequencing to judge whether each TCR beta V gene segment behaved as functional or pseudogenic. Donor age, sex, ethnicity and CMV serostatus were compiled together with the repertoire data. A later genetic analysis used genome-wide SNP genotypes for about 55% of the 666 donors, treating that subset as a discovery cohort. All discovery cohort repertoires had been generated using a single sequencing platform. HLA typing covered class I and class II loci at four-digit resolution. The number of typed donors differed by locus: about 620-630 for A, B, C, DRB1 and DQB1; 500 to 550 for DQA1; fewer than 610 for DPA1; and about 450 for DPB1. Several DR-DQ haplotypes were handled as single units for association and clustering, since linkage in the cohort was strong. Among almost 400 genotyped donors of the cohort, an average of approximately 240,000 unique TCR beta nucleotide sequences were sequenced per donor, roughly 18% of them non-productive.

Receptor libraries were prepared by the immunoSEQ multiplex PCR assay. The multiplex PCR relied on a mix of 60 forward primers for TCR Vbeta segments and 13 reverse primers for TCR Jbeta segments. Amplification of the CDR3 region of rearranged TCR beta genes was performed with a multiplex PCR assay on genomic DNA. The amplified TCR beta libraries were sequenced on the Illumina HiSeq System as 87-base-pair reads. In the original analysis: A later analysis counted some 80 million unique TCR beta chains across the roughly 700 repertoires, and around 12 million of these chains were shared by at least two donors. A nearest-neighbor algorithm error-corrected the raw reads and collapsed the reads into unique sequences, merging closely related sequences to remove PCR and sequencing errors. CDR3 sequences were aligned to IMGT reference sequences to assign V, D and J gene segments. For a sequence to be retained, a match of at least six nucleotides was required to both a V gene segment and a J gene segment. Rearrangements were called productive when the CDR3 lacked stop codons and stayed in frame with V and J; all others were non-productive. Following IMGT convention, CDR3 was defined as the stretch from the second conserved V-encoded cysteine to the conserved J-encoded phenylalanine. The earlier analysis of 500 to 650 of the donors excluded any sequence lacking an unambiguous match to a single V gene segment. An earlier analysis of a few hundred of the donors classified V segments as functional when productive rearrangements were above 56.7% and as segregating when the standard deviation between donors was above 5%. A statistical classification framework was built to diagnose cytomegalovirus status from the catalog of TCR beta chain sequences. In a later analysis, TCR nucleotide sequences were compared against IMGT/GENE-DB human TR gene sequences so that V and J genes could be assigned. The TCRdist pipeline was used in a later analysis to assign CDR3 sequences and most-parsimonious VDJ recombination scenarios. In a later analysis, each TCR beta chain was defined by its CDR3 amino acid sequence together with its V-gene family, and reads lacking a unique V-gene family were excluded. As a way to deal with suspected cross-contamination and a sequencing artifact, a later analysis dropped nearly 600 nucleotide sequences that were highly shared and had low generation probability. A later analysis calculated a clonal expansion index for each public chain from normalized within-repertoire ranks of inferred template counts. In a later analysis, generation probabilities were computed using a VDJ recombination model fitted to out-of-frame rearrangements, and the results were checked against IGoR. In a later analysis, TCR-TCR, TCR-HLA and TCR-CMV co-occurrence was scored with hypergeometric tests, and a repertoire-size bias correction was applied to TCR pairs. In a later analysis, false discovery rates were estimated by permuting HLA or CMV assignments 20 times. In a later analysis, co-occurring TCRs were grouped with DBSCAN, and TCRdist sequence similarity was added when clustering was performed within HLA-allele-positive subsets. Repertoires with fewer than 30,000 or more than 120,000 public chains, plus five repertoires with anomalous nucleotide sharing, were excluded from co-occurrence clustering. The clones in this table, taken by TCRdb from immuneACCESS, are in-frame only. Not every clone is retained; where verified, under half of the shortfall comes from an unresolved V gene, and the cause of the rest is unknown. V and J calls and clone size come straight from that table; D and trimming were deduced from the DNA. In all, the sample holds 85,000 to 100,000 clones, and 55% to 75% of those were seen once. Together, the top ten hold around 3.5% of the sample.

Sequences SGHNT (CDR1) and YYREEE (CDR2) are obtained from the germline V gene (reference sequence). The CDR3, cysteine through phenylalanine, is 14 amino acids long. The CDR3 DNA has 42 bases and is translated from base 1. Trimming takes 3 bases from V and 0 bases from J, and the germline ends sit 9 bases apart. In total, about 650 healthy bone marrow donors made up the cohort. All cohort members were sampled while nominally healthy, although unrecorded immune exposures were likely present. The donor tested CMV seronegative, placing the donor among the 352 seronegative members of the cohort. A peripheral blood sample was provided by each donor, and peripheral blood mononuclear cells were used for TCR beta sequencing. The Qiagen DNeasy Blood Extraction Kit was used to extract genomic DNA from the blood cell samples. General conclusions and limits of the study: While some public TCRs were present in many individuals, most TCR sequences turned up only very rarely across donors. Because HLA typing was missing for some donors at each locus, association tests included only the typed subset. Because counts were too low, fewer than 20 rarely observed V segments, including chromosome 9 orphons, were excluded from the earlier analysis of fewer than 650 of the donors. In a later genetic analysis, fewer N-insertions in productive TCRs were reported among donors in an Asian-associated ancestry cluster than the approximately 670-donor mean. An association between a missense DCLRE1C variant and V-gene and J-gene trimming of TCR beta chains was found in a later genetic analysis and replicated in an independent cohort. For the cohort, immune exposure information was limited to CMV serostatus. Correlated functional status among segregating V segments might reflect linkage disequilibrium, but an unknown experimental factor could not be ruled out. In both the original and validation cohorts, the classifier was reported to diagnose cytomegalovirus status with high specificity and sensitivity. Only TCR beta chains were sequenced in this cohort, and the absence of alpha or paired-chain data limited detectable features. In vitro tests confirmed that a few of the cytomegalovirus-associated TCR beta chains recognize cytomegalovirus antigens. Specific HLA alleles were associated with 15,000 to 20,000 TCR beta sequences at a false discovery rate of 0.05 in a later analysis. The presence/absence analyses assumed that sequencing depth was roughly uniform across donors, and that assumption may not be true. A further reported finding was that TCR beta sequences accurately predicted the HLA-A and HLA-B alleles for most subjects in the first cohort. In an earlier analysis of roughly 560 of the donors, most TCR beta V segments were observed in productive rearrangements about 87% or about 30% of the time, broadly matching IMGT annotations. Compared with equally common non-associated chains, HLA-associated TCR beta chains in a later analysis were more clonally expanded and had lower generation probabilities. Some IMGT-functional V segments, including TRBV6-2 and TRBV6-3, could not be distinguished by the 87-base-pair reads and were therefore excluded. When HLA alleles, especially DR and DQ, strongly co-occurred, TCR associations were difficult to assign to individual alleles. A cluster of highly shared sequence variants was judged likely to represent a technical artifact of the sequencing pipeline. The authors suggested that the approach could potentially be generalized to other disease states and immunological phenotypes. Most CMV-associated TCR beta chains appeared to be HLA-restricted in a later analysis, and the HLA associations seemed to be driven largely by CMV exposure. According to a later analysis, TCR association rates differed among HLA loci, with DRB1 alleles showing the most associated TCRs and HLA-C alleles showing the fewest. Several of the top co-occurrence clusters appeared to be linked to parvovirus B19, influenza, CMV and Epstein-Barr virus, according to a later analysis. In the study, 150 to 200 TCR beta chains were listed as associated with cytomegalovirus.

This TCR was sampled from a man in his fifties or sixties in good health and CMV-seronegative. The rearranged segments are TRBV5-4 and TRBJ1-1; the D gene is unclear. The sequenced material came from PBMCs. The CDR3 protein is CASSSDTLNTEAFF. At the DNA level, the sequence is TGTGCCAGCAGCTCCGACACCCTGAACACTGAAGCTTTCTTT.